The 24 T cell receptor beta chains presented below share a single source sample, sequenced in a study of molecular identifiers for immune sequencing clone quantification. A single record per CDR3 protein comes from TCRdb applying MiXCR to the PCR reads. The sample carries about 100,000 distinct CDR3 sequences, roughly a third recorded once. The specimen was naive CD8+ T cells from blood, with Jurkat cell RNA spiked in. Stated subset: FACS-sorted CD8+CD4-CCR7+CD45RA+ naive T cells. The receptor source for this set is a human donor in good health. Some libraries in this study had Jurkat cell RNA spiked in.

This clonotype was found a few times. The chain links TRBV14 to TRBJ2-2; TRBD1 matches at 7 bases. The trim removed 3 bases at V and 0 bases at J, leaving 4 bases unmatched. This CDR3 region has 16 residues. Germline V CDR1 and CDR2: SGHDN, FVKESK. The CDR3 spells CASSHTGTANTGELFF. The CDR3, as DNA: TGTGCCAGCAGCCACACCGGGACAGCGAACACCGGGGAGCTGTTTTTT.

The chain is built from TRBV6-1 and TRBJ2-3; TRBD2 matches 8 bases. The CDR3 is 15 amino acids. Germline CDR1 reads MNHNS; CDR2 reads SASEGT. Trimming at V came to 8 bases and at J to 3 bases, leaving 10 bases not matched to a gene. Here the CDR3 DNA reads TGTGCCAGCGCTGCCGGGACTAGTTTGACAGATACGCAGTATTTT. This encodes CASAAGTSLTDTQYF.

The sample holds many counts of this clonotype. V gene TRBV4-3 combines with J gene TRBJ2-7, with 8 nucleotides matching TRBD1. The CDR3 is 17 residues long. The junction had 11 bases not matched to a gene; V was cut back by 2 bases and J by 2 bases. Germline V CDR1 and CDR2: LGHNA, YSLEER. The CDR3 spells CASSQTLTGVMAYEQYF. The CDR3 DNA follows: TGCGCCAGCAGCCAAACCCTGACAGGGGTGATGGCCTACGAGCAGTACTTC.

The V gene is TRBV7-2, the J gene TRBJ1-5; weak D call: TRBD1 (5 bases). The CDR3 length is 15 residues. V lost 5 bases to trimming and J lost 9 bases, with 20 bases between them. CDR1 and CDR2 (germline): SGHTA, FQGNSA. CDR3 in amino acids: CASSPTTVLGVPQHF. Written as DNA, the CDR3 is TGTGCCAGCAGCCCTACGACAGTCCTGGGGGTGCCCCAGCATTTT.

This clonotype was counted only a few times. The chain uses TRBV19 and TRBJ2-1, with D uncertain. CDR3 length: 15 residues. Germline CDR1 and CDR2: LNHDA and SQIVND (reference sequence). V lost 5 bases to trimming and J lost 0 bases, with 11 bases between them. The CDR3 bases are TGTGCCAGTAGTGCGGTGTTACGCTCCTACAATGAGCAGTTCTTC. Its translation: CASSAVLRSYNEQFF.

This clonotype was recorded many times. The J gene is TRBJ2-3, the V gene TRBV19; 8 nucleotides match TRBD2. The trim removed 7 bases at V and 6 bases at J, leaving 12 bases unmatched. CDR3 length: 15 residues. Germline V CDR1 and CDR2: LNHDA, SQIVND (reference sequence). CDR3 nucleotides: TGTGCCAGTACTCTGACTAGCGCCCGCTACGATACGCAGTATTTT. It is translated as CASTLTSARYDTQYF.

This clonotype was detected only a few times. CDR3 amino acids: CSVVLAYNEQFF. In DNA, the CDR3 is TGCAGCGTTGTACTAGCTTACAATGAGCAGTTCTTC. The genes are TRBV29-1 and TRBJ2-1, with a weak D call TRBD2 (6 bases). V lost 4 bases, J lost 4 bases, and 8 bases lay in between. The CDR3 extends over 12 amino acids. CDR1 SQVTM and CDR2 ANQGSEA come from the germline V gene.

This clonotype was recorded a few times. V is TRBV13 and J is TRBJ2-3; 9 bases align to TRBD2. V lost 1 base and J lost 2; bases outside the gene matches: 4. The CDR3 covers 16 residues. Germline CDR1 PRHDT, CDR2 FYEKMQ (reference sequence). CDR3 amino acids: CASSLVAGDPTDTQYF. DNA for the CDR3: TGTGCCAGCAGCTTAGTAGCGGGAGACCCCACAGATACGCAGTATTTT.

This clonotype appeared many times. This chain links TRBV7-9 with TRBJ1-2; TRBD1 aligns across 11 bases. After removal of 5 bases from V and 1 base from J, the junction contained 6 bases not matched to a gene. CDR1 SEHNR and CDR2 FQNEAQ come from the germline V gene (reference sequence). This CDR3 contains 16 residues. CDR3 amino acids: CASSGGTGGDNYGYTF. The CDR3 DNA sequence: TGTGCCAGCAGCGGCGGGACAGGGGGAGATAACTATGGCTACACCTTC.

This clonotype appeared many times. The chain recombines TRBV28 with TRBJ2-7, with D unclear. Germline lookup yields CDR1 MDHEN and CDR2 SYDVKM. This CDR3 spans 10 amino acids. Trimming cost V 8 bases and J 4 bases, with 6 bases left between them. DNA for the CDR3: TGTGCCAGCGGCCCATACGAGCAGTACTTC. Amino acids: CASGPYEQYF. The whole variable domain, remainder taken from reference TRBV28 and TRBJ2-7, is DVKVTQSSRYLVKRTGEKVFLECVQDMDHENMFWYRQDPGLGLRLIYFSYDVKMKEKGDIPEGYSVSREKKERFSLILESASTNQTSMYLCASGPYEQYFGPGTRLTVT.

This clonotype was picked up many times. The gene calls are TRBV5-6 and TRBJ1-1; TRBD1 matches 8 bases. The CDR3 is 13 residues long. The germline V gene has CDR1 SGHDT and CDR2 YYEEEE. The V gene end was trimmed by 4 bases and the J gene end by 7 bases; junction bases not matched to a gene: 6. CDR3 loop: CASSRTGLHEAFF. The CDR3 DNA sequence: TGTGCCAGCAGCCGGACAGGGCTCCATGAAGCTTTCTTT.

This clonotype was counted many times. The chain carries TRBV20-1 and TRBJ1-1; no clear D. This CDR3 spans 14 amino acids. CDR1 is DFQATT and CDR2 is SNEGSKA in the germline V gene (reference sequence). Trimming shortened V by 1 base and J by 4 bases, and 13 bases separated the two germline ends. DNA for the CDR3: TGCAGTGCTAGAGGGGCAGGATCGGGCACTGAAGCTTTCTTT. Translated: CSARGAGSGTEAFF.

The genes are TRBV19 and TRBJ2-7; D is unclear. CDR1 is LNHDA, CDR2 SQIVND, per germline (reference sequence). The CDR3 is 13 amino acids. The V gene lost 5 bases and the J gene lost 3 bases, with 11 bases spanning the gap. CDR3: CASSQAFYYEQYF. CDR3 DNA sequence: TGTGCCAGTAGTCAGGCCTTCTACTACGAGCAGTACTTC.

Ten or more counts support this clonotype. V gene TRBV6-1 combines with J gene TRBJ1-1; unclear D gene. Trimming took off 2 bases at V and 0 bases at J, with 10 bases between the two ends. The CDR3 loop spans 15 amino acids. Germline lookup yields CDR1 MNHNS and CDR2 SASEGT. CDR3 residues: CASSEYGSLNTEAFF. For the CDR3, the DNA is TGTGCCAGCAGTGAATATGGCTCCTTGAACACTGAAGCTTTCTTT.

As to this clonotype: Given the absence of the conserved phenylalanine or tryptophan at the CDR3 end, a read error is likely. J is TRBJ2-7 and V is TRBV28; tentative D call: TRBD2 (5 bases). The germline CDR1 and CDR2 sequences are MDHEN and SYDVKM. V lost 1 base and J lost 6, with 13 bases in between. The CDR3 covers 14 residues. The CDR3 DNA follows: TGTGCCAGCAGTTTATCCTGGACTTCTAGCGAGCAGTACTAC. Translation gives CASSLSWTSSEQYY.

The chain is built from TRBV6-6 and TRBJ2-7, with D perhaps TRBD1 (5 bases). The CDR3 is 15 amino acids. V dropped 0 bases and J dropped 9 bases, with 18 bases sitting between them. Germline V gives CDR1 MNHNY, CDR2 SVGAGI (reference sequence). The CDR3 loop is CASSYSVSGPGGQYF. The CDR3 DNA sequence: TGTGCCAGCAGTTACTCAGTATCAGGGCCGGGTGGGCAGTACTTC.

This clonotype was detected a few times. The CDR3 region has the DNA TGTGCCAGTACCCTCGGGGTAGGAGGTTTCAATGAGCAGTTCTTC. This codes for CASTLGVGGFNEQFF. The chain employs TRBV13 and TRBJ2-1, with D possibly TRBD2 on 5 matching bases. This CDR3 has 15 amino acids. V dropped 9 bases and J dropped 6 bases, with 21 bases sitting between them. Germline assignment: CDR1 PRHDT and CDR2 FYEKMQ (reference sequence).

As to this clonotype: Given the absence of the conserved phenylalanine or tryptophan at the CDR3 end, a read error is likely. CDR3 sequence: CASNSLDTQYI. The CDR3 DNA is TGTGCCAGCAATTCCCTGGATACGCAGTATATT. This sequence joins TRBV27 and TRBJ2-3; no firm D call. Trimming pared 7 bases from V and 6 bases from J, leaving 8 bases between. The CDR3 contains 11 residues. CDR1 is MNHEY and CDR2 is SMNVEV in the germline V gene (reference sequence).

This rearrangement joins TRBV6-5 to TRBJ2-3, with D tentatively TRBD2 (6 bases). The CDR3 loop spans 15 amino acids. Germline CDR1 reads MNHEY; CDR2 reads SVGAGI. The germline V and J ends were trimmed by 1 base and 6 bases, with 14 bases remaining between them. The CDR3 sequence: CASSYFPGVGDTQYF. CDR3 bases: TGTGCCAGCAGTTACTTTCCGGGAGTCGGTGATACGCAGTATTTT.

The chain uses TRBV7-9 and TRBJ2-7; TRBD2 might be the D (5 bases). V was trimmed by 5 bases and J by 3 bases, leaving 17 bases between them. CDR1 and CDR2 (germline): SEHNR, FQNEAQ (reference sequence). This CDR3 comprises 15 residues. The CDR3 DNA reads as TGTGCCAGCAGCCCGGACTGTGGGCCCGTCTACGAGCAGTACTTC. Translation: CASSPDCGPVYEQYF.

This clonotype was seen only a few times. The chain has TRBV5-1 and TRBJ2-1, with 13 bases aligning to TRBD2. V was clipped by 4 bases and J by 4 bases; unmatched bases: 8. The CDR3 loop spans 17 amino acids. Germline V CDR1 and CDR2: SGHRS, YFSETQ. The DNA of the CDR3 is TGCGCCAGCAGCCCGGGACCGGGACTAGCGGGATACAATGAGCAGTTCTTC. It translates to CASSPGPGLAGYNEQFF. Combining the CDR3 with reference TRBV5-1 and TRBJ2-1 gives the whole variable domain KAGVTQTPRYLIKTRGQQVTLSCSPISGHRSVSWYQQTPGQGLQFLFEYFSETQRNKGNFPGRFSGRQFSNSRSEMNVSTLELGDSALYLCASSPGPGLAGYNEQFFGPGTRLTVL.

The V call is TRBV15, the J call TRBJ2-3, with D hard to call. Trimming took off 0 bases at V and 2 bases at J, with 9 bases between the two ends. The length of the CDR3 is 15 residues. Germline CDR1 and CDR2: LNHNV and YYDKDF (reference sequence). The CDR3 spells CATSREGYYTDTQYF. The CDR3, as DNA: TGTGCCACCAGCAGAGAGGGCTACTACACAGATACGCAGTATTTT.

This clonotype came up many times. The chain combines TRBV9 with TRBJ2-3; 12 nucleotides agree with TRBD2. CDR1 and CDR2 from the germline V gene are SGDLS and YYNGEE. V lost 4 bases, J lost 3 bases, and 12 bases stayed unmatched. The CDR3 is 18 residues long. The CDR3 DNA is TGTGCCAGCAGCCTGACTAGCGGGAGTCCGTCTAGGACAGATACGCAGTATTTT. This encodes CASSLTSGSPSRTDTQYF.

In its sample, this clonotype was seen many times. The CDR3 region is CASRWDLAESQAGELFF. The DNA for the CDR3 is TGTGCCAGCAGATGGGACTTAGCGGAGTCCCAGGCCGGGGAGCTGTTTTTT. The rearrangement links TRBV7-9 to TRBJ2-2, with a weak D call TRBD2 (6 bases). The V and J ends lost 6 bases and 6 bases respectively, with 23 bases between them. The CDR3 is made up of 17 amino acids. CDR1 and CDR2 from the germline V gene are SEHNR and FQNEAQ (reference sequence).